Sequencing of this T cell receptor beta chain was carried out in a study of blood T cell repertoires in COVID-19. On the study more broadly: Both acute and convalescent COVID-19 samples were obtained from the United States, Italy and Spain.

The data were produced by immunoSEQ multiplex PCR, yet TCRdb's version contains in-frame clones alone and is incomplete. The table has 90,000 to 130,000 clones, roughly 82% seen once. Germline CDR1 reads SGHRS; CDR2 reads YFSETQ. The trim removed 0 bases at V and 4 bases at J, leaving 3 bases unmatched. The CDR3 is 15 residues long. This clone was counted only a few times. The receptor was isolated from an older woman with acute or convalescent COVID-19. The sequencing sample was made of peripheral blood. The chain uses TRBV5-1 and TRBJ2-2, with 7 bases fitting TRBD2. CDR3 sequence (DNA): TGCGCCAGCAGCTTGGAGGCGGGAGTCACCGGGGAGCTGTTTTTT. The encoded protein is CASSLEAGVTGELFF.